This is a list of T cell receptor beta chains from one sample in a study of OX40 agonist ivuxolimab in advanced cancers. Produced via immunoSEQ multiplex PCR; TCRdb's table is partial and in-frame only. The sample carries approximately 60,000 clones, 92% recorded once. This sample comprised CD4+ or CD8+ T cells sorted from blood, obtained in a trial of the OX40 agonist ivuxolimab. The receptor set was obtained from an adult with an advanced solid tumor such as melanoma, head and neck, liver or kidney cancer. Each CDR3 is given with its conserved first and last residue. Each record gives: V gene, J gene, D gene, clone size, CDR3 protein, CDR3 DNA. The D gene is left open where the match is weak. Size tells how often a clone was seen (once, few, many) or the class of an expanded clone, and some rows leave it out.

>TRBV6-5|TRBJ1-2|TRBD1|.
CASSSDRGSGYTF
TGTGCCAGCAGTTCAGACAGGGGCTCTGGCTACACCTTC
>TRBV18|TRBJ2-2|TRBD2|medium-sized
CASSPVAAGGNTGELFF
TGTGCCAGCTCACCCGTGGCCGCGGGGGGAAACACCGGGGAGCTGTTTTTT
>TRBV12-5|TRBJ2-3|.|.
CASGLRGDSTDTQYF
TGTGCTAGTGGTTTGAGGGGGGATAGCACAGATACGCAGTATTTT
>TRBV5-1|TRBJ2-5|TRBD2|.
CASSSGTSGQETQYF
TGCGCCAGCAGCTCCGGGACTAGCGGCCAAGAGACCCAGTACTTC
>TRBV5-1|TRBJ2-7|TRBD1|medium-sized
CASAEGDRAYEQYF
TGCGCCAGCGCCGAGGGGGACAGGGCCTACGAGCAGTACTTC
>TRBV6-5|TRBJ2-7|.|.
CASTSASTSYEQYF
TGTGCCAGCACCTCCGCCAGCACCTCCTACGAGCAGTACTTC
>TRBV5-6|TRBJ1-2|.|.
CASSLGQAPIYGYTF
TGTGCCAGCAGCCTCGGGCAGGCCCCAATCTATGGCTACACCTTC
>TRBV5-6|TRBJ2-2|.|.
CASSYRSGELFF
TGTGCCAGCAGCTACCGATCCGGGGAGCTGTTTTTT
>TRBV29-1|TRBJ2-5|TRBD2|.
CSVGGLVGETQYF
TGCAGCGTCGGGGGACTAGTGGGAGAGACCCAGTACTTC
>TRBV6-5|TRBJ1-3|.|.
CASSYGFSGNTIYF
TGTGCCAGCAGTTACGGGTTCTCTGGAAACACCATATATTTT
>TRBV11-3|TRBJ2-1|.|.
CASSSYGAEKFF
TGTGCCAGCAGCTCCTACGGGGCAGAGAAGTTCTTC
>TRBV6-1|TRBJ2-1|TRBD1|.
CASSEVKGTGYNEQFF
TGTGCCAGCAGTGAAGTAAAGGGGACAGGGTACAATGAGCAGTTCTTC
>TRBV12-5|TRBJ1-4|.|once
CASGLGQAEKLFF
TGTGCTAGTGGTTTGGGGCAGGCTGAAAAACTGTTTTTT
>TRBV2|TRBJ2-1|TRBD1|.
CASSGDRVGNEQFF
TGTGCCAGCAGTGGGGACAGGGTTGGGAATGAGCAGTTCTTC
>TRBV10-3|TRBJ2-7|TRBD2|.
CAISALAEGRSYEQYF
TGTGCCATCAGTGCCCTAGCGGAGGGACGATCCTACGAGCAGTACTTC
>TRBV7-2|TRBJ1-5|.|.
CASSLSYSGNQPQHF
TGTGCCAGCAGCTTGAGTTATAGCGGCAATCAGCCCCAGCATTTT
>TRBV5-8|TRBJ2-3|.|.
CASSLSGFGTDTQYF
TGTGCCAGCAGCTTGTCAGGGTTCGGCACAGATACGCAGTATTTT
>TRBV19|TRBJ1-6|TRBD1|once
CASSTGGGSPLHF
TGTGCCAGTAGTACAGGGGGCGGTTCACCCCTCCACTTT
>TRBV4-1|TRBJ1-1|TRBD1|.
CASSHRTGDNTEAFF
TGCGCCAGCAGCCACCGGACAGGTGATAACACTGAAGCTTTCTTT
>TRBV6-5|TRBJ1-5|.|.
CASSEVGQPQHF
TGTGCCAGCAGTGAAGTTGGTCAGCCCCAGCATTTT
>TRBV18|TRBJ2-1|.|.
CASSPFRGGNEQFF
TGTGCCAGCTCACCGTTTAGGGGTGGGAATGAGCAGTTCTTC
>TRBV6-6|TRBJ2-1|TRBD2|.
CASSRTSGSPTGEQFF
TGTGCCAGCTCACGGACTAGCGGGAGCCCAACGGGGGAGCAGTTCTTC
>TRBV2|TRBJ1-2|TRBD1|.
CASSDITGDYGYTF
TGTGCCAGCAGTGATATTACAGGGGACTATGGCTACACCTTC
>TRBV5-1|TRBJ1-1|.|.
CASSLRWGGNTEAFF
TGCGCCAGCAGCTTGAGGTGGGGGGGCAACACTGAAGCTTTCTTT
>TRBV30|TRBJ2-5|.|once
CACSGSAQETQYF
TGTGCCTGCTCCGGGAGCGCACAAGAGACCCAGTACTTC
>TRBV7-9|TRBJ1-6|.|.
CASSSRGSPLHF
TGTGCCAGCAGCTCCCGGGGTTCACCCCTCCACTTT
>TRBV30|TRBJ1-5|.|once
CAWRGGQHQPQHF
TGTGCCTGGAGAGGGGGACAACATCAGCCCCAGCATTTT
>TRBV12-2|TRBJ1-6|.|.
CASRPVTAFTLHF
TGTGCAAGTCGCCCCGTTACGGCATTCACCCTCCACTTT
>TRBV10-3|TRBJ2-1|TRBD2|.
CAISESQTSGEGEQFF
TGTGCCATCAGTGAGTCGCAGACTAGCGGGGAGGGTGAGCAGTTCTTC
>TRBV13|TRBJ1-4|.|few
CASSRRGSGEKLFF
TGTGCCAGCAGCCGTAGGGGGTCCGGAGAAAAACTGTTTTTT
>TRBV5-6|TRBJ1-3|.|.
CASSLLGNTIYF
TGTGCCAGCAGCTTGTTGGGAAACACCATATATTTT
>TRBV7-2|TRBJ1-3|.|.
CASSLLGAFGNTIYF
TGTGCCAGCAGCTTACTAGGGGCGTTCGGAAACACCATATATTTT
>TRBV6-1|TRBJ2-3|.|.
CASSELGTDTQYF
TGTGCCAGCAGTGAACTGGGAACAGATACGCAGTATTTT
>TRBV6-1|TRBJ1-5|.|.
CASSASGTYQPQHF
TGTGCCAGCAGTGCGTCGGGGACATATCAGCCCCAGCATTTT
>TRBV7-8|TRBJ2-3|TRBD2|.
CASTLVPAGATDTQYF
TGTGCCAGCACCCTAGTCCCTGCGGGAGCGACAGATACGCAGTATTTT
>TRBV19|TRBJ1-2|TRBD1|.
CASSKSWDSNYGYTF
TGTGCCAGTAGTAAATCGTGGGACAGTAACTATGGCTACACCTTC
>TRBV2|TRBJ1-1|TRBD1|.
CTSSSGQLVAEAFF
TGTACCAGCAGTTCGGGACAGTTGGTGGCTGAAGCTTTCTTT
>TRBV10-3|TRBJ1-5|.|few
CAISPDGNQPQHF
TGTGCCATCAGCCCCGACGGGAATCAGCCCCAGCATTTT
>TRBV2|TRBJ1-1|.|.
CASSVFFRGAEAFF
TGTGCCAGCAGTGTGTTTTTTAGGGGGGCTGAAGCTTTCTTT
>TRBV27|TRBJ2-1|.|.
CASSPPLDLPYNEQFF
TGTGCCAGCAGTCCCCCACTAGACCTCCCCTACAATGAGCAGTTCTTC
>TRBV5-1|TRBJ2-5|.|.
CASSHGQGGETQYF
TGCGCCAGCAGCCATGGGCAGGGTGGAGAGACCCAGTACTTC
>TRBV19|TRBJ2-1|TRBD2|.
CASSRTSGRGSSYNEQFF
TGTGCCAGTAGTCGGACTAGCGGGAGGGGTAGCTCCTACAATGAGCAGTTCTTC
>TRBV19|TRBJ2-3|TRBD2|.
CASSIQSGGATDTQYF
TGTGCCAGTAGTATCCAAAGCGGGGGGGCGACAGATACGCAGTATTTT
>TRBV19|TRBJ2-5|.|.
CASSLPGAQPGTQYF
TGTGCCAGTAGCCTTCCTGGGGCGCAACCTGGGACCCAGTACTTC
>TRBV5-4|TRBJ2-1|TRBD1|once
CASSQGQGGVQFF
TGTGCCAGCAGCCAAGGACAGGGCGGGGTGCAGTTCTTC
>TRBV5-1|TRBJ1-6|.|.
CASSLDRELNSPLHF
TGCGCCAGCAGCTTGGATCGGGAACTCAATTCACCCCTCCACTTT
>TRBV30|TRBJ1-6|.|.
CAWSRLNSPLHF
TGTGCCTGGAGTCGACTAAATTCACCCCTCCACTTT
>TRBV14|TRBJ1-2|.|.
CASSQQVGYGYTF
TGTGCCAGCAGCCAGCAGGTGGGCTATGGCTACACCTTC
>TRBV5-4|TRBJ2-1|TRBD1|.
CASSMDRVDEQFF
TGTGCCAGCAGCATGGACAGGGTCGATGAGCAGTTCTTC
>TRBV6-5|TRBJ1-4|TRBD1|once
CASSYDRVDEKLFF
TGTGCCAGCAGTTACGACAGGGTGGATGAAAAACTGTTTTTT
>TRBV6-5|TRBJ2-5|.|.
CASRGFGQETQYF
TGTGCCAGCAGAGGCTTTGGTCAAGAGACCCAGTACTTC
>TRBV5-4|TRBJ2-3|.|few
CASSDHLTDTQYF
TGTGCCAGCAGTGACCACCTCACAGATACGCAGTATTTT
>TRBV29-1|TRBJ1-2|.|once
CSVGQESYGYTF
TGCAGCGTTGGACAGGAGAGCTATGGCTACACCTTC
>TRBV7-3|TRBJ2-7|TRBD1|.
CASSPTGRMYEQYF
TGTGCCAGCAGCCCGACAGGGCGTATGTACGAGCAGTACTTC